Below are 3 T cell receptor beta chains sequenced from a single sample in a study of PD-1 blockade in classical Hodgkin lymphoma. Profiled with immunoSEQ multiplex PCR; TCRdb holds only in-frame clones, not every one. Of over 15,000 clones detected, about 80% appear once; the ten largest clones hold roughly 27%. No patient escaped relapse after autologous stem cell transplantation, and brentuximab vedotin exposure varied. This sample comprised peripheral blood mononuclear cells (PBMCs), obtained before the second cycle of nivolumab. The origin of the receptors is a human donor with classical Hodgkin lymphoma.

This rearrangement joins TRBV10-3 to TRBJ2-1; TRBD1 agrees at 8 bases. This CDR3 has 17 amino acids. Losses at the gene ends were 0 bases for V and 7 bases for J; bases not matched to a gene: 11. Germline V gene lookup returns CDR1 ENHRY and CDR2 SYGVKD. This chain's CDR3 is CAISESMDRDLRNEQFF. CDR3 coding DNA: TGTGCCATCAGTGAGTCTATGGACAGGGACCTAAGGAATGAGCAGTTCTTC.

This chain connects TRBV19 to TRBJ2-7; no definite D call. The germline gives CDR1 LNHDA, CDR2 SQIVND (reference sequence). Trimming shortened V by 10 bases and J by 2 bases, and 15 bases separated the two germline ends. The CDR3 spans 13 residues. The CDR3, as DNA: TGTGCCACCTCACGCGACGAAACCTACGAGCAGTACTTC. The encoded protein is CATSRDETYEQYF.

This chain links TRBV7-8 with TRBJ2-7; D is unclear. V was pared by 0 bases and J by 9 bases, with 15 bases between. This CDR3 has 14 amino acids. CDR1 is SGHVS and CDR2 is FQNEAQ in the germline V gene. The CDR3 here is CASSLAGGPEGQYF. CDR3 DNA: TGTGCCAGCAGCTTAGCTGGCGGTCCCGAAGGGCAGTACTTC.